These 29 T cell receptor beta chains originate from one sample sequenced in a study of CD8 T cells in ankylosing spondylitis. Antigens for these TCRs are unknown. TCRdb ran MiXCR on the 5' RACE reads and lists one entry per CDR3 protein. Found here are approximately 540,000 distinct CDR3 sequences, about 13% of them singletons; the top ten hold approximately 6.2%. Study results and limitations: Several highly homologous variants formed a TCR beta motif that appeared characteristic of ankylosing spondylitis blood.

Material: blood, either unsorted or a sorted T cell fraction (not recorded which). These receptors were collected from a male donor with ankylosing spondylitis.

CDR3 sequence (DNA): TGCGCCAGCAGCCAAGATCGGCAGGGAAAACTGTTTTTT. Translation: CASSQDRQGKLFF. The chain employs TRBV4-1 and TRBJ1-4, with a possible D match to TRBD1 (5 bases). Trimming pared 0 bases from V and 10 bases from J, leaving 9 bases between. CDR3 length: 13 amino acids. CDR1 and CDR2 (germline): MGHRA, YSYEKL.

V gene TRBV15 combines with J gene TRBJ2-7, with no clear D. The germline gives CDR1 LNHNV, CDR2 YYDKDF (reference sequence). CDR3 size: 14 residues. The V gene lost 5 bases and the J gene lost 3 bases, with 14 bases spanning the gap. CDR3 sequence (DNA): TGTGCCACCAGCGAGCGTCTTACCCACTACGAGCAGTACGTC. This gives the protein CATSERLTHYEQYV.

This chain links TRBV2 with TRBJ2-1; 7 nucleotides match TRBD2. The CDR3 covers 17 residues. V lost 1 base, J lost 6 bases, and 12 bases stayed unmatched. The germline gives CDR1 SNHLY, CDR2 FYNNEI. CDR3 bases: TGTGCCAGCAGTGAAGGTGGCCTCGCGGGAGAGGTCAATGAGCAGTTCTTC. It encodes CASSEGGLAGEVNEQFF.

The chain's CDR3 is CASTRDRPLNTEAFF. As DNA, the CDR3 is TGTGCCAGCACCCGCGATCGGCCTCTGAACACTGAAGCTTTCTTT. The J gene is TRBJ1-1, the V gene TRBV2, with no clear D. The CDR3 sequence is 15 residues long. The V gene lost 7 bases and the J gene lost 0 bases, with 15 bases spanning the gap. Germline loops: CDR1 SNHLY, CDR2 FYNNEI.

This clonotype was seen at least ten times. The chain has TRBV12-3 or TRBV12-4 and TRBJ1-2; D not certain. The CDR3 sequence is 14 residues long. With 5 bases removed from V and 0 bases from J, the gap between germline ends came to 10 bases. CDR3 DNA: TGTGCCAGCAGTGTACGGGGAGCTAACTATGGCTACACCTTC. This encodes CASSVRGANYGYTF.

This clonotype was detected a few times. The genes are TRBV5-1 and TRBJ2-2, with a weak D call TRBD2 (6 bases). The ends were cut back, 2 bases at V and 5 bases at J, with 16 bases in the middle. CDR3 length: 16 residues. The germline V gene encodes CDR1 SGHRS and CDR2 YFSETQ. DNA of the CDR3: TGCGCCAGCAGCTTAACGGGCCAGGAGGGGACCGGGGAGCTGTTTTTT. It encodes CASSLTGQEGTGELFF.

This chain uses TRBV11-3 with TRBJ2-3; 13 positions match TRBD2. Looked up from germline, CDR1 is SGHNT and CDR2 is YENEEA. The CDR3 has 15 residues. Trimming at V came to 5 bases and at J to 8 bases, leaving 7 bases not matched to a gene. CDR3 coding DNA: TGTGCCAGCAGCGGGACTAGCGGGATGTGGGCTACGCAGTATTTT. The encoded protein is CASSGTSGMWATQYF.

This clonotype was found many times. V usage is TRBV7-9 and J usage is TRBJ2-1; 8 bases fit TRBD2. Trimming at V came to 5 bases and at J to 5 bases, leaving 5 bases not matched to a gene. Germline V CDR1 and CDR2: SEHNR, FQNEAQ (reference sequence). The length of the CDR3 is 14 residues. The CDR3 spells CASSRTSHDNEQFF. In DNA form, the CDR3 reads TGTGCCAGCAGCCGGACTAGCCACGACAATGAGCAGTTCTTC.

There are many counts of this clonotype. The CDR3 sequence is CASSLNVYNEQFF. Written as DNA, the CDR3 is TGTGCCAGCAGCCTGAATGTGTACAATGAGCAGTTCTTC. The chain is built from TRBV14 and TRBJ2-1; no definite D call. Germline CDR1 reads SGHDN; CDR2 reads FVKESK. The CDR3 is 13 residues long. Trimming cost V 4 bases and J 4 bases, with 8 bases left between them. Based on the CDR3 plus reference TRBV14 and TRBJ2-1, the full variable domain is EAGVTQFPSHSVIEKGQTVTLRCDPISGHDNLYWYRRVMGKEIKFLLHFVKESKQDESGMPNNRFLAERTGGTYSTLKVQPAELEDSGVYFCASSLNVYNEQFFGPGTRLTVL.

This clonotype was detected ten times or more. This chain connects TRBV7-9 to TRBJ2-4; 7 nucleotides align to TRBD1. Germline V CDR1 and CDR2: SEHNR, FQNEAQ (reference sequence). The CDR3 has 14 amino acids. With 5 bases clipped from V and 3 bases from J, the junction kept 4 bases outside the gene matches. CDR3 sequence: CASSRRDSKNIQYF. The CDR3 nucleotides read TGTGCCAGCAGCCGCCGGGACAGCAAAAACATTCAGTACTTC.

This clonotype was found a few times. The chain employs TRBV7-8 and TRBJ2-4; no firm D call. The germline V and J ends were trimmed by 1 base and 2 bases, with 9 bases remaining between them. This CDR3 spans 15 amino acids. Germline V gene data show CDR1 as SGHVS and CDR2 as FQNEAQ. This CDR3 is CASSLEGRTKNIQYF. In DNA, the CDR3 is TGTGCCAGCAGCTTAGAGGGAAGAACCAAAAACATTCAGTACTTC.

The chain employs TRBV10-3 and TRBJ2-5; 7 bases are shared with TRBD1. Trimming cost V 6 bases and J 5 bases; bases outside gene matches: 12. The CDR3 covers 15 residues. The V gene's germline CDR1 is ENHRY and CDR2 SYGVKD. CDR3 amino acids: CAIRDDRAVVETQYF. CDR3 sequence (DNA): TGTGCCATCAGAGATGACAGGGCCGTGGTCGAGACCCAGTACTTC.

This clonotype appeared a few times. V gene TRBV29-1 combines with J gene TRBJ2-7; D possibly corresponds to TRBD1 (6 bases). The CDR3 has 11 amino acids. V gave up 7 bases and J gave up 2 bases, with 9 bases separating them. Germline loops: CDR1 SQVTM, CDR2 ANQGSEA. CDR3: CSGRDTYEQYF. The DNA for the CDR3 is TGCAGCGGCCGGGACACCTACGAGCAGTACTTC.

The sample holds a few counts of this clonotype. The chain carries TRBV12-3 or TRBV12-4 and TRBJ2-1, with a tentative D call TRBD2 (6 bases). This CDR3 contains 13 residues. Trimming removed 3 bases from V and 8 bases from J, with 11 bases in between. The CDR3 region has the DNA TGTGCCAGCAGTTTTCTGGGACTTCATGAGCAGTTCTTC. The encoded protein is CASSFLGLHEQFF.

The sample holds a few counts of this clonotype. The genes are TRBV5-1 and TRBJ2-3, with TRBD1 identical over 7 bases. The CDR3 loop spans 15 amino acids. V shed 2 bases, J shed 2 bases, and the junction held 5 bases outside the gene matches. Germline V gene data show CDR1 as SGHRS and CDR2 as YFSETQ. CDR3 amino acids: CASSFGTEPTDTQYF. CDR3 coding DNA: TGCGCCAGCAGCTTCGGGACAGAGCCCACAGATACGCAGTATTTT.

This clonotype was detected a few times. V is TRBV18 and J is TRBJ1-6, with 7 bases aligning to TRBD1. Germline CDR1 reads KGHSH; CDR2 reads LQKENI. V lost 6 bases and J lost 7; bases outside the gene matches: 3. The CDR3 contains 13 residues. The CDR3 DNA reads as TGTGCCAGCTCGGGGACAGAGAATTCACCCCTCCACTTT. It translates to CASSGTENSPLHF.

There are a few counts of this clonotype. The gene calls are TRBV2 and TRBJ1-2, with TRBD1 identical over 8 bases. Germline CDR1 SNHLY, CDR2 FYNNEI. The CDR3 has 14 residues. The ends lost 5 bases at V and 6 bases at J; junction bases unmatched: 8. The CDR3 DNA sequence: TGTGCCAGCAGTCCCCAGGGGGCGGTTAATGGCTACACCTTC. Residues: CASSPQGAVNGYTF. The variable domain in full, completed from reference TRBV2 and TRBJ1-2, reads EPEVTQTPSHQVTQMGQEVILRCVPISNHLYFYWYRQILGQKVEFLVSFYNNEISEKSEIFDDQFSVERPDGSNFTLKIRSTKLEDSAMYFCASSPQGAVNGYTFGSGTRLTVV.

This clonotype was counted ten times or more. The gene calls are TRBV20-1 and TRBJ2-5; a possible D gene is TRBD1 (6 bases). This CDR3 is built from 15 residues. Deletions cut 3 bases from V and 4 bases from J, with 18 bases between. The germline gives CDR1 DFQATT, CDR2 SNEGSKA (reference sequence). The CDR3 protein is CSASPVEGVGETQYF. The CDR3 DNA reads TGCAGTGCTAGTCCGGTAGAGGGGGTGGGAGAGACCCAGTACTTC.

The rearrangement links TRBV3-1 to TRBJ2-5; 7 bases line up with TRBD1. This CDR3 is 14 amino acids long. Looked up from germline, CDR1 is LGHDT and CDR2 is YNNKEL (reference sequence). V lost 3 bases and J lost 7; bases outside the gene matches: 8. CDR3 in amino acids: CASSHSTGSGTQYF. In DNA form, the CDR3 reads TGTGCCAGCAGCCACTCGACAGGGTCGGGGACCCAGTACTTC.

This clonotype occurred a few times. The V gene is TRBV12-3 or TRBV12-4, the J gene TRBJ2-5, with TRBD2 matching over 12 bases. The CDR3 loop spans 17 amino acids. V trimming: 1 base; J trimming: 5 bases; junction bases outside the gene matches: 8. DNA of the CDR3: TGTGCCAGCAGTTTAGGTTCCACTAGCGGGAGGCGGGAGACCCAGTACTTC. Amino acids: CASSLGSTSGRRETQYF.

This chain uses TRBV6-1 with TRBJ2-3; TRBD1 might be the D (6 bases). This CDR3 region has 13 residues. Germline V gives CDR1 MNHNS, CDR2 SASEGT. The V gene lost 6 bases and the J gene lost 4 bases, with 11 bases spanning the gap. CDR3 coding DNA: TGTGCCAGCAGAAGTGGGGGCGCAGATACGCAGTATTTT. Its protein product is CASRSGGADTQYF.

This chain joins TRBV4-1 and TRBJ2-3; 11 nucleotides align to TRBD2. The germline gives CDR1 MGHRA, CDR2 YSYEKL. Trimming removed 3 bases from V and 4 bases from J; junction bases left unmatched: 9. The CDR3 runs 17 residues. CDR3 nucleotide sequence: TGCGCCAGCAGCCAGATAAAACTAGCGGGAGTGGCAGATACGCAGTATTTT. Translated, it gives CASSQIKLAGVADTQYF.

This clonotype was observed a few times. V and J are TRBV7-7 and TRBJ2-1; TRBD2 might be the D (6 bases). Trimming left V 1 base short and J 9 bases short, with 13 bases between. There are 14 residues in the CDR3. Germline V CDR1 and CDR2: SSHAT, FNYEAQ (reference sequence). The CDR3: CASSLGRDGGEQFF. CDR3 DNA: TGTGCCAGCAGCTTAGGGCGGGATGGAGGTGAGCAGTTCTTC.

The chain uses TRBV2 and TRBJ2-5, with TRBD2 matching 9 bases. The germline V gene has CDR1 SNHLY and CDR2 FYNNEI. The CDR3 length is 14 residues. The V and J ends lost 1 base and 4 bases, in that order; junction bases with no gene match: 1. The CDR3, as DNA: TGTGCCAGCAGTGAAGGACTAGCGGTAGAGACCCAGTACTTC. This sequence encodes CASSEGLAVETQYF. Full variable domain (rest looked up from reference TRBV2 and TRBJ2-5): EPEVTQTPSHQVTQMGQEVILRCVPISNHLYFYWYRQILGQKVEFLVSFYNNEISEKSEIFDDQFSVERPDGSNFTLKIRSTKLEDSAMYFCASSEGLAVETQYFGPGTRLLVL.

In this sample, this clonotype turned up many times. This CDR3 is CAIGGRRPYEQYV. For the CDR3, the DNA is TGTGCCATCGGGGGCAGAAGACCCTACGAGCAGTACGTC. The rearrangement uses TRBV10-3 and TRBJ2-7; perhaps TRBD1 as D (6 bases). The V gene lost 8 bases and the J gene lost 2 bases, with 13 bases spanning the gap. The CDR3 spans 13 residues. Germline V CDR1 and CDR2: ENHRY, SYGVKD.

The genes are TRBV5-1 and TRBJ1-3, with TRBD1 identical over 7 bases. V dropped 3 bases and J dropped 2; count of bases not matched to a gene: 5. The germline V gene has CDR1 SGHRS and CDR2 YFSETQ. This CDR3 contains 15 residues. The CDR3, as DNA: TGCGCCAGCAGCTCTACAGGGGTGGCTGGAAACACCATATATTTT. Its protein product is CASSSTGVAGNTIYF.

A few counts support this clonotype. The V and J genes are TRBV7-9 and TRBJ2-4, with 7 bases aligning to TRBD1. The CDR3 length is 15 residues. V lost 5 bases, J lost 7 bases, and 11 bases stayed unmatched. Germline CDR1 is SEHNR and CDR2 is FQNEAQ (reference sequence). CDR3 coding DNA: TGTGCCAGCAGCATCAGACAGGGCATGTTGAACATTCAGTACTTC. Protein product: CASSIRQGMLNIQYF. The full variable domain, in which reference TRBV7-9 and TRBJ2-4 provide the parts outside the CDR3, is DTGVSQNPRHKITKRGQNVTFRCDPISEHNRLYWYRQTLGQGPEFLTYFQNEAQLEKSRLLSDRFSAERPKGSFSTLEIQRTEQGDSAMYLCASSIRQGMLNIQYFGAGTRLSVL.

This chain's CDR3 is CASSQGWTSGRALTSYEQYV. The CDR3 DNA is TGTGCCAGCAGCCAAGGATGGACTAGCGGGAGGGCCCTGACCTCCTACGAGCAGTACGTC. The chain recombines TRBV3-1 with TRBJ2-7; 15 nucleotides align to TRBD2. Germline-derived CDR1 and CDR2 are LGHDT and YNNKEL (reference sequence). This CDR3 comprises 20 residues. The V and J ends lost 1 base and 0 bases, in that order; junction bases with no gene match: 10.

This clonotype was seen only a few times. This chain uses TRBV5-1 with TRBJ2-2, with 8 bases matching TRBD1. The CDR3 loop spans 16 amino acids. The germline V gene has CDR1 SGHRS and CDR2 YFSETQ. The ends lost 0 bases at V and 1 base at J; junction bases unmatched: 2. The CDR3 coding sequence is TGCGCCAGCAGCTTGGATGGACAGGGGAACACCGGGGAGCTGTTTTTT. Translating it yields CASSLDGQGNTGELFF.